The 11 T cell receptor beta chains below come from one sample, sequenced in a study of blood T cell repertoires in COVID-19. Method: immunoSEQ multiplex PCR; TCRdb's copy keeps in-frame clones and lacks some. The data contain roughly 150,000 clones, about 80% of them seen just once; the ten biggest clones take up roughly 2%. Sequencing was carried out using peripheral blood. All receptors come from an elderly woman with acute or convalescent COVID-19.

This clone turned up a few times. The genes are TRBV27 and TRBJ2-2; 11 nucleotides match TRBD1. The CDR3 extends over 16 amino acids. The germline V gene encodes CDR1 MNHEY and CDR2 SMNVEV (reference sequence). The V gene end was trimmed by 6 bases and the J gene end by 5 bases; junction bases not matched to a gene: 8. The CDR3 nucleotides read TGTGCCAGCAGCTTCGGACAGGGGGCCAAGACCGGGGAGCTGTTTTTT. It is translated as CASSFGQGAKTGELFF.

The rearrangement joins TRBV6-6 to TRBJ2-2, with D possibly being TRBD1 (6 bases). This CDR3 has 15 amino acids. Trimming stripped 6 bases from V and 8 bases from J, with 19 bases between. The V gene's germline CDR1 is MNHNY and CDR2 SVGAGI (reference sequence). The CDR3 loop is CASRGMDRALGELFF. CDR3 coding DNA: TGTGCCAGCAGGGGAATGGACAGAGCTTTAGGGGAGCTGTTTTTT.

This chain uses TRBV5-1 with TRBJ1-2; D gene uncertain. V was shortened by 0 bases and J by 2 bases, with 14 bases between the two germline ends. The CDR3 has 16 residues. Germline loops: CDR1 SGHRS, CDR2 YFSETQ. CDR3 sequence (DNA): TGCGCCAGCAGCTTGGACTTAATGGTATTGAACTATGGCTACACCTTC. Its protein is CASSLDLMVLNYGYTF.

This clone has only a few counts. The rearrangement links TRBV6-5 to TRBJ1-2; the D gene is possibly TRBD1 (6 bases). V was cut by 8 bases and J by 4 bases, with 17 bases left in between. The CDR3 contains 14 residues. The germline V gene has CDR1 MNHEY and CDR2 SVGAGI. This chain's CDR3 is CASHAATGIYGYTF. DNA for the CDR3: TGTGCCAGCCACGCCGCCACAGGGATCTATGGCTACACCTTC.

The CDR3: CASSPPGGPNTQYF. CDR3 sequence (DNA): TGTGCCAGCAGTCCCCCGGGGGGCCCGAATACGCAGTATTTT. The chain combines TRBV28 with TRBJ2-3; D may be TRBD2 (7 bases). Per the germline V gene, CDR1 is MDHEN and CDR2 is SYDVKM. The length of the CDR3 is 14 residues. V was cut by 5 bases and J by 7 bases, with 16 bases left in between.

The chain joins TRBV6-2 or TRBV6-3 to TRBJ2-5; TRBD2 agrees at 7 bases. The CDR3 loop spans 15 amino acids. The V gene's germline CDR1 is MNHEY and CDR2 SVGEGT. J gave up 3 bases and V 6 bases, and 10 bases lay outside the gene matches. CDR3 loop: CASSRVSGGKETQYF. CDR3 sequence (DNA): TGTGCCAGCAGCCGGGTATCGGGGGGAAAAGAGACCCAGTACTTC.

The chain recombines TRBV5-1 with TRBJ2-1; 9 bases are shared with TRBD2. This CDR3 spans 16 amino acids. Per germline, CDR1 SGHRS and CDR2 YFSETQ. Trimming took 0 bases from V and 2 from J; bases not matched to a gene: 3. The CDR3 reads CASSLAPSGTYNEQFF. The DNA of the CDR3 is TGCGCCAGCAGCTTGGCCCCTAGCGGGACCTACAATGAGCAGTTCTTC.

This clone was seen repeatedly, ten times or more. This chain uses TRBV19 with TRBJ2-1, with 7 positions matching TRBD2. Germline lookup yields CDR1 LNHDA and CDR2 SQIVND (reference sequence). There are 16 residues in the CDR3. Germline trimming cut 4 bases from V and 6 bases from J; bases unmatched to any gene: 12. As DNA, the CDR3 is TGTGCCAGTAGTAGGGAGGGTATTACTAGACGCAATGAGCAGTTCTTC. Translation gives CASSREGITRRNEQFF.

The V gene is TRBV2, the J gene TRBJ2-2, with D perhaps matching TRBD1 (5 bases). Trimming pared 4 bases from V and 1 base from J, leaving 10 bases between. Germline V gives CDR1 SNHLY, CDR2 FYNNEI. The CDR3 runs 15 residues. The CDR3 DNA sequence: TGTGCCAGCAGTGGTAGGACAAGGAACACCGGGGAGCTGTTTTTT. This gives the protein CASSGRTRNTGELFF.

This chain uses TRBV27 with TRBJ1-2; D unresolved. CDR1 is MNHEY and CDR2 is SMNVEV in the germline V gene (reference sequence). The CDR3 is 15 amino acids. Trimming left V 5 bases short and J 8 bases short, with 21 bases between. The CDR3 DNA reads as TGTGCCAGCAGTCAGAGGGCCCTCTCCATCCAGGGCTACACCTTC. Its translation is CASSQRALSIQGYTF.

This chain connects TRBV10-3 to TRBJ2-1; 13 bases fit TRBD2. The CDR3 sequence is 16 residues long. V lost 5 bases to trimming and J lost 7 bases; unmatched junction nucleotides: 8. Germline V gene data show CDR1 as ENHRY and CDR2 as SYGVKD. CDR3 in DNA: TGTGCCATCAGTCCCCGGACTAGCGGGAGTGTGAATGAGCAGTTCTTC. Translation: CAISPRTSGSVNEQFF.